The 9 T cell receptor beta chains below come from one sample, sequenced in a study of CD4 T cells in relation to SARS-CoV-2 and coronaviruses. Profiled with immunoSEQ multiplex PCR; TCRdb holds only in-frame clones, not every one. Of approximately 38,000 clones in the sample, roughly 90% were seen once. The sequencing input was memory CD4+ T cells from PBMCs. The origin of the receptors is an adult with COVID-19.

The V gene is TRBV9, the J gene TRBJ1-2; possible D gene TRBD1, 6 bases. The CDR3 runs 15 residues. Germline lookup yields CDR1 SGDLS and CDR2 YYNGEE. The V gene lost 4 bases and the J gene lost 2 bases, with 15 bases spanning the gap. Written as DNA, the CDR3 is TGTGCCAGCAGCCCCTCCTTGGGGGGCAACTATGGCTACACCTTC. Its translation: CASSPSLGGNYGYTF. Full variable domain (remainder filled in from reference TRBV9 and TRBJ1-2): DSGVTQTPKHLITATGQRVTLRCSPRSGDLSVYWYQQSLDQGLQFLIQYYNGEERAKGNILERFSAQQFPDLHSELNLSSLELGDSALYFCASSPSLGGNYGYTFGSGTRLTVV.

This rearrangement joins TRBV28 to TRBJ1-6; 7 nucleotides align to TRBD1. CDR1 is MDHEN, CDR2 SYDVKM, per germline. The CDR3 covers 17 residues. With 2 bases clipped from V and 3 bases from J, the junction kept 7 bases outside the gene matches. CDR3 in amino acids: CASSLLQGTSYNSPLHF. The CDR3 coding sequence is TGTGCCAGCAGTTTACTACAGGGGACCAGCTATAATTCACCCCTCCACTTT.

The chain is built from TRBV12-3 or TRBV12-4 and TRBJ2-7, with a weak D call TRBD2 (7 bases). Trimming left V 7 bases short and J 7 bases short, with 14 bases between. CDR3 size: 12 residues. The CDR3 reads CASTRGAREQYF. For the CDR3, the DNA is TGTGCCAGCACACGGGGGGCCCGTGAGCAGTACTTC.

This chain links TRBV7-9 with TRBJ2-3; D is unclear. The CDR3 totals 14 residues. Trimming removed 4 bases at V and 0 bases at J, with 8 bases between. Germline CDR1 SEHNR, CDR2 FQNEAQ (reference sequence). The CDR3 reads CASSYGKSTDTQYF. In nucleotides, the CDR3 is TGTGCCAGCAGCTATGGTAAAAGCACAGATACGCAGTATTTT.

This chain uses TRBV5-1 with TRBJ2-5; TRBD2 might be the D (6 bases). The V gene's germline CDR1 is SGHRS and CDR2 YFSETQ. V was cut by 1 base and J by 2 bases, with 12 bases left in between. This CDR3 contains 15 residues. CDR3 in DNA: TGCGCCAGCAGCTTGTCTTCAGGACTACAAGAGACCCAGTACTTC. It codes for CASSLSSGLQETQYF.

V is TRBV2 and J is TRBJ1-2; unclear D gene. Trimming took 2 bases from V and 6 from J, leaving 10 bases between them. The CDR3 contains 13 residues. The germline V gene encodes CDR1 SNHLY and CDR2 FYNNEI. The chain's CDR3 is CASSERGNNGYTF. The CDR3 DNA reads TGTGCCAGCAGTGAACGGGGAAACAATGGCTACACCTTC.

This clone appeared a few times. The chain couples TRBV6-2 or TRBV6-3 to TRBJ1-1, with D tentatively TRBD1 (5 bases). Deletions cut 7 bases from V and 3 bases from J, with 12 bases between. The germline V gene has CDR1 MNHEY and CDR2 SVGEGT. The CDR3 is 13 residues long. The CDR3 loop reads CASNPTGDTEAFF. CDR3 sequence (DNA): TGTGCCAGCAACCCGACGGGGGACACTGAAGCTTTCTTT.

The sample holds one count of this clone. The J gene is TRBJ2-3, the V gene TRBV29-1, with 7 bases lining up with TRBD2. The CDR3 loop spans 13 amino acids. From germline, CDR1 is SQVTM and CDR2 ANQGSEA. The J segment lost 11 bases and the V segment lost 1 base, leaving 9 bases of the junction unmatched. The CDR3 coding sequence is TGCAGCGTTGAAGCCCGGCCGGGACTACTGCAGTATTTT. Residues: CSVEARPGLLQYF.

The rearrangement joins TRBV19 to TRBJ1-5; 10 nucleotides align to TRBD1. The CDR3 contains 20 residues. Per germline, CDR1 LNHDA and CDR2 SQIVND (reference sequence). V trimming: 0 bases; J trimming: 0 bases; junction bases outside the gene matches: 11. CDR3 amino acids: CASSIDGPGQGRYSNQPQHF. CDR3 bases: TGTGCCAGTAGTATAGATGGACCGGGACAGGGGCGATATAGCAATCAGCCCCAGCATTTT.